The 31 T cell receptor beta chains listed next were all sequenced from one sample in a study of T cell responses to AZD1222 COVID-19 vaccine. TCRdb keeps only in-frame clones here, not all; method: immunoSEQ multiplex PCR. The sample shows roughly 130,000 clones, around 87% of them seen only once. Sample: peripheral blood, taken on day 0 of AZD1222 vaccination. All receptors come from an adult in good health.

The gene calls are TRBV7-8 and TRBJ2-7; no reliable D call. V lost 5 bases, J lost 3 bases, and 14 bases lay in between. The germline V gene encodes CDR1 SGHVS and CDR2 FQNEAQ. This CDR3 has 14 amino acids. The CDR3 protein is CASSQRLVGYEQYF. Written as DNA, the CDR3 is TGTGCCAGCAGCCAGCGTTTGGTGGGCTACGAGCAGTACTTC.

This clone was counted between two and nine times. The gene calls are TRBV4-3 and TRBJ1-4; TRBD1 might be the D (5 bases). The germline V gene has CDR1 LGHNA and CDR2 YSLEER. V was cut by 1 base and J by 5 bases, with 17 bases left in between. This CDR3 is built from 17 residues. The CDR3 DNA reads TGCGCCAGCAGCCAAGCAAAGAGATCGGGGCCAAATGAAAAACTGTTTTTT. It is translated as CASSQAKRSGPNEKLFF.

J is TRBJ1-1 and V is TRBV19; TRBD1 matches at 7 bases. With V trimmed by 5 bases and J by 3 bases, 9 bases remained unmatched. The CDR3 has 15 residues. CDR1 is LNHDA, CDR2 SQIVND, per germline (reference sequence). The CDR3 DNA is TGTGCCAGTAGTTGGCAGGGGGTAAGTTACACTGAAGCTTTCTTT. Its translation is CASSWQGVSYTEAFF.

The chain recombines TRBV29-1 with TRBJ2-5; 7 positions match TRBD1. The germline V gene has CDR1 SQVTM and CDR2 ANQGSEA. The CDR3 contains 14 residues. Losses at the gene ends were 5 bases for V and 1 base for J; bases not matched to a gene: 7. The CDR3 DNA reads TGCAGCGTTTGGACAGGTCTCGGCCAAGAGACCCAGTACTTC. Amino acid sequence: CSVWTGLGQETQYF.

This chain uses TRBV5-5 with TRBJ1-1; the D gene is possibly TRBD1 (5 bases). The CDR3 is 17 amino acids. Trimming pared 2 bases from V and 1 base from J, leaving 18 bases between. The V gene's germline CDR1 is SGHKS and CDR2 YYEKEE (reference sequence). The CDR3 region is CASSFLGAQITNTEAFF. Here the CDR3 DNA reads TGTGCCAGCAGCTTTCTAGGGGCGCAAATCACGAACACTGAAGCTTTCTTT.

This chain uses TRBV7-8 with TRBJ1-2; a weak D match, TRBD1 (5 bases). This CDR3 has 13 amino acids. In germline, CDR1 is SGHVS, CDR2 FQNEAQ. The V end was cut by 1 base, the J end by 6 bases, with 9 bases between. As DNA, the CDR3 is TGTGCCAGCAGCTTAGGATGGGGGGATGGCTACACCTTC. Its protein is CASSLGWGDGYTF.

DNA for the CDR3: TGTGCCAGCAGTCCCCTCGGTAGCAATCAGCCCCAGCATTTT. It specifies CASSPLGSNQPQHF. The J gene is TRBJ1-5, the V gene TRBV27; no clear D gene. V lost 5 bases, J lost 0 bases, and 8 bases lay in between. Germline loops: CDR1 MNHEY, CDR2 SMNVEV (reference sequence). The CDR3 length is 14 residues.

The chain carries TRBV3-1 (or the pseudogene TRBV3-2) and TRBJ1-6; D is possibly TRBD1 (5 bases). Germline CDR1 reads LGHDT; CDR2 reads YNNKEL (reference sequence). Trimming removed 3 bases from V and 13 bases from J, with 10 bases in between. The CDR3 has 12 amino acids. The CDR3 nucleotides are TGTGCCAGCAGCCAGGGGGGGAAGCCCCTCCACTTT. Its protein product is CASSQGGKPLHF.

The chain couples TRBV7-8 to TRBJ2-2, with a possible D match to TRBD2 (6 bases). The germline V gene encodes CDR1 SGHVS and CDR2 FQNEAQ. Deletions cut 4 bases from V and 0 bases from J, with 12 bases between. The CDR3 is 16 amino acids. The CDR3 region is CASSSKGLTNTGELFF. The CDR3 DNA reads as TGTGCCAGCAGCTCGAAGGGACTTACGAACACCGGGGAGCTGTTTTTT.

This chain connects TRBV12-5 to TRBJ1-5, with D unresolved. Germline V gene data show CDR1 as LGHNT and CDR2 as FRNRAP. CDR3 length equals 13 residues. With 2 bases removed from V and 4 bases from J, the gap between germline ends came to 6 bases. The CDR3, as DNA: TGTGCTAGTGGTTTGCCCCTTAATCAGCCCCAGCATTTT. It translates to CASGLPLNQPQHF.

This chain uses TRBV7-8 with TRBJ2-7; D gene uncertain. V lost 2 bases and J lost 4, with 15 bases in between. The CDR3 loop spans 15 amino acids. Looked up from germline, CDR1 is SGHVS and CDR2 is FQNEAQ. In DNA, the CDR3 is TGTGCCAGCAGCTTATCGGACGGGCATCAATACGAGCAGTACTTC. Protein: CASSLSDGHQYEQYF.

V gene TRBV5-5 combines with J gene TRBJ1-2; D is undetermined. The CDR3 extends over 13 amino acids. V was pared by 1 base and J by 3 bases, with 7 bases between. CDR1 and CDR2 (germline): SGHKS, YYEKEE (reference sequence). The DNA for the CDR3 is TGTGCCAGCAGCTTGTTCCAGCACTATGGCTACACCTTC. Its protein product is CASSLFQHYGYTF. The whole variable domain, filled in from reference TRBV5-5 and TRBJ1-2, reads DAGVTQSPTHLIKTRGQQVTLRCSPISGHKSVSWYQQVLGQGPQFIFQYYEKEERGRGNFPDRFSARQFPNYSSELNVNALLLGDSALYLCASSLFQHYGYTFGSGTRLTVV.

The rearrangement uses TRBV4-3 and TRBJ2-7; D might be TRBD1 (6 bases). The CDR3 extends over 16 amino acids. Between the trimmed V and J ends, which lost 1 base and 4 bases, there was a span of 17 bases. Per the germline V gene, CDR1 is LGHNA and CDR2 is YSLEER. As DNA, the CDR3 is TGCGCCAGCAGCCAAGGGACAGCTACCACCGTTTACGAGCAGTACTTC. This translates into CASSQGTATTVYEQYF.

This chain joins TRBV7-2 and TRBJ1-2; 9 bases fit TRBD1. V was clipped by 5 bases and J by 10 bases; unmatched bases: 8. The V gene's germline CDR1 is SGHTA and CDR2 FQGNSA. The CDR3 has 13 residues. In DNA, the CDR3 is TGTGCCAGCAGCGACGTACTACAGGGGGCCTACACCTTC. Its protein is CASSDVLQGAYTF. Looking up the rest from reference TRBV7-2 and TRBJ1-2 gives the full variable domain: GAGVSQSPSNKVTEKGKDVELRCDPISGHTALYWYRQSLGQGLEFLIYFQGNSAPDKSGLPSDRFSAERTGGSVSTLTIQRTQQEDSAVYLCASSDVLQGAYTFGSGTRLTVV.

The CDR3 region has the DNA TGTGCCTGGACGCGGCTAGCGGGGGCCGGGGGGCAGTTCTTC. It specifies CAWTRLAGAGGQFF. The J gene is TRBJ2-1, the V gene TRBV30, with 10 bases lining up with TRBD2. The CDR3 spans 14 residues. CDR1 and CDR2 from the germline V gene are GTSNPN and SVGIG (reference sequence). The junction had 12 bases not matched to a gene; V was cut back by 4 bases and J by 12 bases.

In its sample, this clone was seen once. V usage is TRBV3-1 (or the pseudogene TRBV3-2) and J usage is TRBJ2-2; 9 bases line up with TRBD1. The CDR3 runs to 15 residues. CDR1 and CDR2 from the germline V gene are LGHDT and YNNKEL (reference sequence). The junction had 11 bases not matched to a gene; V was cut back by 5 bases and J by 10 bases. CDR3 nucleotides: TGTGCCAGCAGCTCCTGGACAGGGGCGGGGGAGGAGCTGTTTTTT. This gives the protein CASSSWTGAGEELFF.

About this clone: The sample has other DNA sequences that encode this CDR3 too. The chain combines TRBV19 with TRBJ2-7, with unresolved D. This CDR3 has 11 amino acids. V gave up 3 bases and J gave up 3 bases, with 3 bases separating them. Looked up from germline, CDR1 is LNHDA and CDR2 is SQIVND (reference sequence). The CDR3 spells CASSIGYEQYF. DNA for the CDR3: TGTGCCAGTAGTATTGGCTACGAGCAGTACTTC.

V gene TRBV5-1 combines with J gene TRBJ1-4; possibly TRBD1 for D (5 bases). The V and J ends lost 1 base and 8 bases respectively, with 9 bases between them. The CDR3 spans 13 residues. The V gene's germline CDR1 is SGHRS and CDR2 YFSETQ. CDR3 coding DNA: TGCGCCAGCAGCTTGTCAGGGTCCGAAAAACTGTTTTTT. Amino acids: CASSLSGSEKLFF. The whole variable domain, filled in from reference TRBV5-1 and TRBJ1-4, reads KAGVTQTPRYLIKTRGQQVTLSCSPISGHRSVSWYQQTPGQGLQFLFEYFSETQRNKGNFPGRFSGRQFSNSRSEMNVSTLELGDSALYLCASSLSGSEKLFFGSGTQLSVL.

The chain couples TRBV28 to TRBJ1-3; possible D gene TRBD1, 5 bases. Germline V lookup: CDR1 MDHEN, CDR2 SYDVKM. The length of the CDR3 is 14 residues. Trimming stripped 3 bases from V and 2 bases from J, with 8 bases between. In DNA, the CDR3 is TGTGCCAGCAGTTTGAGGGGTGCTGGAAACACCATATATTTT. Translating gives CASSLRGAGNTIYF.

The chain employs TRBV27 and TRBJ1-2; 7 bases are a match to TRBD1. The CDR3 is 13 residues long. V was clipped by 6 bases and J by 4 bases; unmatched bases: 5. The germline CDR1 and CDR2 sequences are MNHEY and SMNVEV (reference sequence). CDR3 nucleotide sequence: TGTGCCAGCAGGGTACAGGGGAGCTATGGCTACACCTTC. This encodes CASRVQGSYGYTF.

The chain is built from TRBV12-3 or TRBV12-4 and TRBJ2-7; TRBD1 might be the D (6 bases). V lost 8 bases to trimming and J lost 4 bases, with 12 bases between them. The CDR3 runs 12 residues. The CDR3 DNA sequence: TGTGCCAGCGCACCAGGACAGTACGAGCAGTACTTC. Amino acid sequence: CASAPGQYEQYF.

The V call is TRBV4-1, the J call TRBJ2-2; D unclear. The V gene lost 0 bases and the J gene lost 5 bases, with 10 bases spanning the gap. The CDR3 is 15 amino acids. Germline loops: CDR1 MGHRA, CDR2 YSYEKL. The CDR3 region is CASSQDRVGTGELFF. For the CDR3, the DNA is TGCGCCAGCAGCCAAGACCGCGTTGGAACCGGGGAGCTGTTTTTT.

V usage is TRBV6-4 and J usage is TRBJ1-2; D is uncertain. Trimming stripped 2 bases from V and 8 bases from J, with 12 bases between. The CDR3 has 13 amino acids. Germline values: CDR1 MRHNA, CDR2 SNTAGT. The DNA for the CDR3 is TGTGCCAGCAGTGACGAGGGATCTCTCGGCTACACCTTC. Translated, it gives CASSDEGSLGYTF.

The chain is built from TRBV7-9 and TRBJ1-5; no clear D gene. The germline V gene encodes CDR1 SEHNR and CDR2 FQNEAQ (reference sequence). CDR3 length equals 14 residues. Trimming removed 8 bases at V and 2 bases at J, with 13 bases between. The CDR3 here is CASESGNGNQPQHF. The CDR3, as DNA: TGTGCCAGCGAGTCGGGAAATGGCAATCAGCCCCAGCATTTT.

The table lists this clone with a few counts. This rearrangement joins TRBV7-3 to TRBJ1-2; D remains unclear. CDR1 is SGHTA, CDR2 FQGTGA, per germline. V shed 5 bases and J shed 8 bases, with 15 bases lying between them. The CDR3 is 13 amino acids. CDR3 sequence reads: CASSPADGGGYTF. The DNA for the CDR3 is TGTGCCAGCAGCCCGGCCGACGGCGGGGGCTACACCTTC.

This chain joins TRBV7-8 and TRBJ2-5; 11 bases agree with TRBD2. The length of the CDR3 is 16 residues. Looked up from germline, CDR1 is SGHVS and CDR2 is FQNEAQ. V lost 1 base, J lost 5 bases, and 6 bases stayed unmatched. The CDR3 DNA is TGTGCCAGCAGCTTAGGACTAGCGGGGTACGGCGAGACCCAGTACTTC. This gives the protein CASSLGLAGYGETQYF.

The V call is TRBV7-8, the J call TRBJ1-5; D gene ambiguous. Looked up from germline, CDR1 is SGHVS and CDR2 is FQNEAQ. V was cut by 4 bases and J by 2 bases, with 12 bases left in between. The CDR3 runs to 15 residues. The CDR3 sequence is CASSSARVGNQPQHF. In DNA form, the CDR3 reads TGTGCCAGCAGCTCAGCGAGGGTAGGCAATCAGCCCCAGCATTTT.

This chain uses TRBV14 with TRBJ1-6; 8 bases line up with TRBD1. The CDR3 consists of 13 residues. Trimming took 8 bases from V and 8 from J; bases not matched to a gene: 5. In germline, CDR1 is SGHDN, CDR2 FVKESK. The CDR3 sequence is CASGGTGYSPLHF. As DNA, the CDR3 is TGTGCCAGCGGGGGGACAGGTTATTCACCCCTCCACTTT.

The chain is built from TRBV13 and TRBJ1-6; 8 positions match TRBD1. With V trimmed by 7 bases and J by 6 bases, 5 bases remained unmatched. This CDR3 spans 14 amino acids. The V gene's germline CDR1 is PRHDT and CDR2 FYEKMQ (reference sequence). The DNA of the CDR3 is TGTGCCAGCAAACCCGGGACAGGTAATTCACCCCTCCACTTT. Its protein product is CASKPGTGNSPLHF.

This clone has only one observation. The chain couples TRBV6-5 to TRBJ1-1; D is perhaps TRBD1 (6 bases). The CDR3 consists of 15 residues. Germline CDR1 is MNHEY and CDR2 is SVGAGI. Deletions cut 2 bases from V and 6 bases from J, with 16 bases between. This CDR3 reads CASSYASPGASEAFF. The CDR3 DNA follows: TGTGCCAGCAGTTACGCGTCGCCGGGGGCGTCTGAAGCTTTCTTT.

This clone has a single count. The V call is TRBV27, the J call TRBJ1-5; 8 bases align to TRBD1. Looked up from germline, CDR1 is MNHEY and CDR2 is SMNVEV (reference sequence). CDR3 length equals 16 residues. Trimming took 4 bases from V and 7 from J; bases not matched to a gene: 12. In nucleotides, the CDR3 is TGTGCCAGCAGTTCGGCAGGGGGCCCCCAGAGACAGCCCCAGCATTTT. Translated, it gives CASSSAGGPQRQPQHF.